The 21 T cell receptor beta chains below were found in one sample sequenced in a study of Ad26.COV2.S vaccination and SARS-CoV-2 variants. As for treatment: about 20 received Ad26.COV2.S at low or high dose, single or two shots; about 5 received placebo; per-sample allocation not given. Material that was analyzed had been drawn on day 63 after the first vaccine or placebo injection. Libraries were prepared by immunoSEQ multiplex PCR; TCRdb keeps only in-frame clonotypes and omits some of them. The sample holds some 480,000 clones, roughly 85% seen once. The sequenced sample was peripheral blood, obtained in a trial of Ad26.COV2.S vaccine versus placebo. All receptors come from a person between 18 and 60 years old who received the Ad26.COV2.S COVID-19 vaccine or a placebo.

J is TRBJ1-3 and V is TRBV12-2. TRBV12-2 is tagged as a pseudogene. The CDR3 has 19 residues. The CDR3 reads CASRSATGTLPGRGNTIYF. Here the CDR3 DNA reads TGTGCAAGTCGCTCAGCCACCGGGACTCTACCCGGCCGGGGAAACACCATATATTTT.

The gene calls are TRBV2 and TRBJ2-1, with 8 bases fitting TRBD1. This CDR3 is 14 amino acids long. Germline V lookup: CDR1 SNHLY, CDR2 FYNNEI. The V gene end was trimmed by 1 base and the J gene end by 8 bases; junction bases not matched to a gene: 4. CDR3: CASSEDRGIHEQFF. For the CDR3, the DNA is TGTGCCAGCAGTGAAGACAGGGGGATCCATGAGCAGTTCTTC.

CDR3 region: CASSKGQAAPSSYNEQFF. The DNA of the CDR3 is TGTGCCAGCAGCAAAGGGCAAGCGGCCCCCAGCTCCTACAATGAGCAGTTCTTC. The V call is TRBV21-1, the J call TRBJ2-1; no DNA check was done on the table's D call, TRBD2. TRBV21-1 is tagged as a pseudogene. The CDR3 contains 18 residues.

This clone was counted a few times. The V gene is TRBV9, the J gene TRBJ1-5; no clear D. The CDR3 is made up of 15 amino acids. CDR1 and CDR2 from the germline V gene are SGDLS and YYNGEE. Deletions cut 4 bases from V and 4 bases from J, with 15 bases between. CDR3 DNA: TGTGCCAGCAGCCTAGCCGGCGGGGTAAATCAGCCCCAGCATTTT. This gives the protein CASSLAGGVNQPQHF.

The CDR3 sequence is CASSLSFAGTLWSGANVLTF. CDR3 in DNA: TGTGCCAGCAGCTTATCTTTCGCGGGGACTTTATGGTCTGGGGCCAACGTCCTGACTTTC. The rearrangement uses TRBV5-4 and TRBJ2-6, with TRBD2 as a possible D gene (6 bases). V lost 2 bases to trimming and J lost 1 base, with 22 bases between them. The CDR3 totals 20 residues. Germline V CDR1 and CDR2: SGHNT, YYREEE (reference sequence).

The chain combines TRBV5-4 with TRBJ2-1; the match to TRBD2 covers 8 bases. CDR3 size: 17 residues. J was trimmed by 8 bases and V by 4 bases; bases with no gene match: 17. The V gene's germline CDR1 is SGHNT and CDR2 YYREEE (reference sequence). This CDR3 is CASSPLAATSRGHEQFF. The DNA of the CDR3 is TGTGCCAGCAGCCCACTAGCGGCTACATCCCGGGGACATGAGCAGTTCTTC.

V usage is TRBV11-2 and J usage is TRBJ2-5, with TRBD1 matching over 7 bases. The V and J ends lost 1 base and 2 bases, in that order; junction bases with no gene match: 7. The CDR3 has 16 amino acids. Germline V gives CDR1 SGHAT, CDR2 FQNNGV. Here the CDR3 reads CASSLVGTAQQETQYF. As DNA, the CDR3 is TGTGCCAGCAGCTTAGTAGGGACAGCTCAACAAGAGACCCAGTACTTC.

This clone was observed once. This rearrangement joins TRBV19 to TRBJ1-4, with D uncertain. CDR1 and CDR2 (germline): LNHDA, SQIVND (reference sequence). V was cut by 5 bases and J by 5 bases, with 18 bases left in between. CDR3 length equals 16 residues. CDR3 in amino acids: CASSPQTRRRNEKLFF. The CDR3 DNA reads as TGTGCCAGTAGTCCCCAGACGAGAAGACGGAATGAAAAACTGTTTTTT.

CDR3 bases: TGTGCCAGCAGCTCCGGGGACAGGGTAAATCAGCCCCAGCATTTT. This encodes CASSSGDRVNQPQHF. The chain carries TRBV7-2 and TRBJ1-5; 9 bases match TRBD1. Unmatched junction bases numbered 5, after V lost 4 bases and J lost 4 bases. CDR1 is SGHTA, CDR2 FQGNSA, per germline. This CDR3 contains 15 residues.

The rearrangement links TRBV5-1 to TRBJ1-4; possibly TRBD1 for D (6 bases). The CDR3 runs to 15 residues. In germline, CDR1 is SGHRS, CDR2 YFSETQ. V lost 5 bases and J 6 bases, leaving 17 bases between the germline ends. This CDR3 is CASSKQGLGDEKLFF. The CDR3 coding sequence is TGCGCCAGCAGTAAACAGGGTCTGGGGGATGAAAAACTGTTTTTT.

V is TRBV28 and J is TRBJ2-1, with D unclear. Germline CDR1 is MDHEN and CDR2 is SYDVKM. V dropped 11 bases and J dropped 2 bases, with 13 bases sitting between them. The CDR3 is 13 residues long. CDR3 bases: TGTGCCTGTTTAGGAGAACCCTACAATGAGCAGTTCTTC. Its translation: CACLGEPYNEQFF.

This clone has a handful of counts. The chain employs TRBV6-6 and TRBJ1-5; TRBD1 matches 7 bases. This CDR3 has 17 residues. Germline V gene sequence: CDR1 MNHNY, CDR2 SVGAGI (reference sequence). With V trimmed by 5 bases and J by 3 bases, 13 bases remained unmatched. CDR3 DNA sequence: TGTGCCAGCAGTCCCCTATCTCGGGACAGAAACAATCAGCCCCAGCATTTT. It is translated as CASSPLSRDRNNQPQHF.

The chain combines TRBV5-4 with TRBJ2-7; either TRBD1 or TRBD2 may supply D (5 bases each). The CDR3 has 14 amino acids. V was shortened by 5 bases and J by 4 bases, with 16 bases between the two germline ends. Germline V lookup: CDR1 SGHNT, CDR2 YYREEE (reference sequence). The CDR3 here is CASSSGTRDYEQYF. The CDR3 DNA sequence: TGTGCCAGCAGTTCCGGGACGAGGGATTACGAGCAGTACTTC.

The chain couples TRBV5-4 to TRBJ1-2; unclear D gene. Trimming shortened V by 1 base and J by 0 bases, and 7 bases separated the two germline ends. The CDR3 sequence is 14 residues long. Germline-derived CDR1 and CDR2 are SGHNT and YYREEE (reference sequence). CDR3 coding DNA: TGTGCCAGCAGCTTGTCGGCGACTAACTATGGCTACACCTTC. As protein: CASSLSATNYGYTF.

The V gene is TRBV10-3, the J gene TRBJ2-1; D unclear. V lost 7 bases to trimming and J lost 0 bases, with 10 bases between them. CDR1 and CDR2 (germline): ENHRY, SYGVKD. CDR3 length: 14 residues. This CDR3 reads CAITDMGSYNEQFF. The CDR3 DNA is TGTGCCATCACCGACATGGGCTCCTACAATGAGCAGTTCTTC.

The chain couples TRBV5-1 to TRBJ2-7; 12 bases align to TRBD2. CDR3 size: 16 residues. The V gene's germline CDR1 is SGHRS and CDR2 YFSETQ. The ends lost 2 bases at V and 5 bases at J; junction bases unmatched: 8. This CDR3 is CASSFGLAGPTNEQYF. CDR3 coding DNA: TGCGCCAGCAGCTTTGGACTAGCGGGACCGACGAACGAGCAGTACTTC.

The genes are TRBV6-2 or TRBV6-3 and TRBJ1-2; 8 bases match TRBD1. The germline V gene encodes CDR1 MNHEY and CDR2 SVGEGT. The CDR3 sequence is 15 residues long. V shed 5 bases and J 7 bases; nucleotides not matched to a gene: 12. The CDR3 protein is CASSDTRTGSRGYTF. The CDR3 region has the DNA TGTGCCAGCAGTGACACCCGGACAGGGTCGCGTGGCTACACCTTC.

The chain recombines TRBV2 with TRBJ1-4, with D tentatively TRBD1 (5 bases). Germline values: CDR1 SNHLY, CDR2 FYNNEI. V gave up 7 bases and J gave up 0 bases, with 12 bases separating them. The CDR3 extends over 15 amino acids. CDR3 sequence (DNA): TGTGCCAGCAAGGGGCAGACAGCAACTAATGAAAAACTGTTTTTT. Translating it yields CASKGQTATNEKLFF.

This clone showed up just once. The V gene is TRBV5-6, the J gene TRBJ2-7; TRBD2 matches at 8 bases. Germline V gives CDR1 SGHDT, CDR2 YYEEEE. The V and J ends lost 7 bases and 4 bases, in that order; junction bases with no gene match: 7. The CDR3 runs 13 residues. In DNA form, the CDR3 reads TGTGCCAGCTCCCTCACTAGCGGATACGAGCAGTACTTC. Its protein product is CASSLTSGYEQYF.

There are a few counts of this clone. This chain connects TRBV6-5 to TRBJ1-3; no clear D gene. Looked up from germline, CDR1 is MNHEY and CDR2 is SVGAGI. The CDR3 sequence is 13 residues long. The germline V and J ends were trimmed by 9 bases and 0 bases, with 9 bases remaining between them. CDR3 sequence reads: CASGKNSGNTIYF. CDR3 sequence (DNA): TGTGCCAGTGGGAAGAACTCTGGAAACACCATATATTTT.

CDR3 residues: CSASRSNTEAFF. The CDR3 nucleotides read TGCAGTGCTAGTCGGAGCAACACTGAAGCTTTCTTT. The chain couples TRBV20-1 to TRBJ1-1, with D unresolved. The V end was cut by 3 bases, the J end by 2 bases, with 7 bases between. The germline V gene has CDR1 DFQATT and CDR2 SNEGSKA (reference sequence). This CDR3 has 12 residues.